These T cell receptor beta chains were read from a single sample in a study of blood T cell repertoires in COVID-19. TCRdb's table, derived via immunoSEQ multiplex PCR, lists solely in-frame clones and lacks some. The sample holds 85,000 to 95,000 clones; 80% to 90% are singletons and the top ten take approximately 5.2%. What was sequenced was peripheral blood. These receptors all stem from a woman aged 80 or older with active COVID-19. CDR3s include the opening cysteine and the closing phenylalanine or tryptophan. The D gene is left open where the match is weak. A clone size is listed for some rows: how often the clone was seen (once, few, many), or a class if it is expanded.

size: few
D: TRBD1
J: TRBJ2-1
V: TRBV5-1
DNA: TGCGCCAGCAGCACCACAGGGGGCGTGGGCAATGAGCAGTTCTTC
CDR3: CASSTTGGVGNEQFF

size: NA
D: NA
J: TRBJ2-7
V: TRBV20-1
DNA: TGCAGTGCTGAGGACAGCTACGAGCAGTACTTC
CDR3: CSAEDSYEQYF

size: NA
D: TRBD2
J: TRBJ2-3
V: TRBV7-9
DNA: TGTGCCAGCAGCTTAGAACTAGCGGGCACAGATACGCAGTATTTT
CDR3: CASSLELAGTDTQYF

size: NA
D: NA
J: TRBJ2-3
V: TRBV27
DNA: TGTGCCAGCAGTCCACATTGGGATACGCAGTATTTT
CDR3: CASSPHWDTQYF

size: NA
D: TRBD1
J: TRBJ1-3
V: TRBV10-3
DNA: TGTGCCATCAGGGAACCGACAGGGAGAAACACCATATATTTT
CDR3: CAIREPTGRNTIYF

size: NA
D: TRBD2
J: TRBJ2-3
V: TRBV20-1
DNA: TGCAGTGCTAGTCCGACCGGGAGGAGGACAGATACGCAGTATTTT
CDR3: CSASPTGRRTDTQYF

size: NA
D: TRBD1
J: TRBJ2-1
V: TRBV7-8
DNA: TGTGCCAGCAGCACACCGGGACAGGGCTTGAATGAGCAGTTCTTC
CDR3: CASSTPGQGLNEQFF

size: NA
D: NA
J: TRBJ1-6
V: TRBV28
DNA: TGTGCCAGCAGACCACAGGTATCTCCCCTCCACTTT
CDR3: CASRPQVSPLHF

size: NA
D: NA
J: TRBJ2-7
V: TRBV7-9
DNA: TGTGCCAGCAGCCAACAATTATTGACTCAGCAGTACTTC
CDR3: CASSQQLLTQQYF

size: NA
D: NA
J: TRBJ2-3
V: TRBV11-2
DNA: TGTGCCAGCAGCTTCTCTGAGCCCACAGATACGCAGTATTTT
CDR3: CASSFSEPTDTQYF

size: NA
D: TRBD1
J: TRBJ2-3
V: TRBV5-4
DNA: TGTGCCAGCAGACGCAGAGGACAGGGGGCGGGGGGCACAGATACGCAGTATTTT
CDR3: CASRRRGQGAGGTDTQYF

size: NA
D: TRBD2
J: TRBJ2-7
V: TRBV6-6
DNA: TGTGCCAGCAGTCTCACGCGGACTAGCGACGAGCAGTACTTC
CDR3: CASSLTRTSDEQYF

size: NA
D: TRBD2
J: TRBJ2-3
V: TRBV15
DNA: TGTGCCACCAGCACCCCTCTAGCGGGAGGGCCAGATACGCAGTATTTT
CDR3: CATSTPLAGGPDTQYF

size: NA
D: TRBD2
J: TRBJ2-1
V: TRBV6-1
DNA: TGTGCCAGCAGTCAAGCTAGCGGGAGGGTCGATGAGCAGTTCTTC
CDR3: CASSQASGRVDEQFF

size: once
D: TRBD2
J: TRBJ2-1
V: TRBV5-1
DNA: TGCGCCAGCAGCTCCGAGGGCGGGGGTGAGCAGTTCTTC
CDR3: CASSSEGGGEQFF

size: NA
D: TRBD1
J: TRBJ1-5
V: TRBV2
DNA: TGTGCCAGCAGCCAGACAGGGGGTCAGCCCCAGCATTTT
CDR3: CASSQTGGQPQHF

size: NA
D: NA
J: TRBJ2-1
V: TRBV6-2/TRBV6-3
DNA: TGTGCCAGCAGCCCCAGGCATGAGCAGTTCTTC
CDR3: CASSPRHEQFF

size: NA
D: NA
J: TRBJ2-3
V: TRBV27
DNA: TGTGCCAGCAGTTTTGTAGGAGTTAACACAGATACGCAGTATTTT
CDR3: CASSFVGVNTDTQYF

size: NA
D: NA
J: TRBJ2-1
V: TRBV28
DNA: TGTGCCAGCAGAGCCGGGACTTCCCTCTCCTACAATGAGCAGTTCTTC
CDR3: CASRAGTSLSYNEQFF

size: NA
D: NA
J: TRBJ2-1
V: TRBV6-5
DNA: TGTGCCAGCGGGAGCTCCTACAATGAGCAGTTCTTC
CDR3: CASGSSYNEQFF

size: NA
D: TRBD2
J: TRBJ2-7
V: TRBV6-6
DNA: TGTGCCAGCAGTTCTCCGACGGTAGCGGGAAGCTACGAGCAGTACTTC
CDR3: CASSSPTVAGSYEQYF

size: NA
D: NA
J: TRBJ2-2
V: TRBV18
DNA: TGTGCCAGCTCACGGATGGGGGCTATGAACACCGGGGAGCTGTTTTTT
CDR3: CASSRMGAMNTGELFF

size: NA
D: TRBD1
J: TRBJ2-7
V: TRBV19
DNA: TGTGCCAGTAGTGCGAGACAGGGCGACGAGCAGTACTTC
CDR3: CASSARQGDEQYF

size: NA
D: TRBD2
J: TRBJ2-1
V: TRBV6-2/TRBV6-3
DNA: TGTGCCAGCAGTTACTTAGGTAGCGGGAGCAATGAGCAGTTCTTC
CDR3: CASSYLGSGSNEQFF

size: NA
D: NA
J: TRBJ2-3
V: TRBV11-2
DNA: TGTGCCAGCAGCTTACTAGATACGCAGTATTTT
CDR3: CASSLLDTQYF

size: NA
D: TRBD2
J: TRBJ2-5
V: TRBV20-1
DNA: TGCAGTGCTAGTAGGGTAGCGGGAGGGAAAGAGACCCAGTACTTC
CDR3: CSASRVAGGKETQYF

size: NA
D: NA
J: TRBJ2-6
V: TRBV23-1
DNA: TGCGCCAGCAGATTAATATTCGGGGCCAACGTCCTGACTTTC
CDR3: CASRLIFGANVLTF